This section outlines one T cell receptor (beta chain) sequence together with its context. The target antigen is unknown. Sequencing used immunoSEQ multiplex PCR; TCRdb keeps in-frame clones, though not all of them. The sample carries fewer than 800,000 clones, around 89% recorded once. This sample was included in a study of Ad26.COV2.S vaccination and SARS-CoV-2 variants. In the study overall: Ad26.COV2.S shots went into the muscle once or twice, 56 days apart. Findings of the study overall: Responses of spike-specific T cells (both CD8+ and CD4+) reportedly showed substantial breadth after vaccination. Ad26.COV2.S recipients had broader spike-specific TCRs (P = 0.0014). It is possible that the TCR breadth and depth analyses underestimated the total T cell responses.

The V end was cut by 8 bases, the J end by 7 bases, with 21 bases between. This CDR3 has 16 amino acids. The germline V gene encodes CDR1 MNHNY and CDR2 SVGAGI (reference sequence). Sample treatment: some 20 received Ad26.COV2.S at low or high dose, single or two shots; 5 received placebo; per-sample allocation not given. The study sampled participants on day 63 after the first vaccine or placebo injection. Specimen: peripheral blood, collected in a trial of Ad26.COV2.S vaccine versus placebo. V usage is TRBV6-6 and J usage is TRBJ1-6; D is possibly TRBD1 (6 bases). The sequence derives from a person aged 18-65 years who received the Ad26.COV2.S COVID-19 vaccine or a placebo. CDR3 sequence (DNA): TGTGCCAGCGTTATTAGGGGGGGAAATAAGAATTCACCCCTCCACTTT. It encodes CASVIRGGNKNSPLHF.